This record looks at one T cell receptor (beta chain) sequence and its context. Its antigen is undetermined. This sample was taken from a study of T cells and Merkel cell carcinoma outcomes. General study findings and limits: Merkel cell carcinoma outcomes were reportedly predicted by repertoire and T-cell density.

CDR1 is MDHEN, CDR2 SYDVKM, per germline. The CDR3 sequence is 14 residues long. The junction had 6 bases not matched to a gene; V was cut back by 6 bases and J by 6 bases. Libraries were prepared by immunoSEQ multiplex PCR; TCRdb keeps only in-frame clonotypes and omits some of them. The table has 9,500 to 15,000 clones, about 95% seen once. The material sequenced was tumor tissue from Merkel cell carcinoma. The chain is built from TRBV28 and TRBJ2-3; TRBD2 matches 10 bases. This receptor was taken from a human donor with Merkel cell carcinoma. The CDR3 protein is CASSKLAGLDTQYF. The CDR3 region has the DNA TGTGCCAGCAGCAAACTAGCGGGATTGGATACGCAGTATTTT. The full variable domain, its missing parts supplied by reference TRBV28 and TRBJ2-3, is DVKVTQSSRYLVKRTGEKVFLECVQDMDHENMFWYRQDPGLGLRLIYFSYDVKMKEKGDIPEGYSVSREKKERFSLILESASTNQTSMYLCASSKLAGLDTQYFGPGTRLTVL.